These 22 T cell receptor beta chains were sequenced from one sample in a study of blood T cells in healthy people across ages. Sample-barcoded 5' priming and a J-beta primer mix drove a second PCR of roughly 7 to 11 cycles. TCRdb called the 5' RACE reads again in MiXCR, with one record for every CDR3 protein. Of 1.5 million to 2 million distinct CDR3 sequences in the sample, roughly 27% are singletons; the top ten hold about 8%. Sample: blood. These receptors were taken from a woman in her 30s in good health.

This clonotype occurred many times. The V and J genes are TRBV6-5 and TRBJ2-7; TRBD2 might be the D (6 bases). Germline V gene data show CDR1 as MNHEY and CDR2 as SVGAGI. The CDR3 is made up of 14 amino acids. Between the trimmed V and J ends, which lost 5 bases and 3 bases, there was a span of 14 bases. For the CDR3, the DNA is TGTGCCAGCAGTCCTCGGGGGTTTGACTACGAGCAGTACTTC. It translates to CASSPRGFDYEQYF.

In this sample, this clonotype turned up many times. The chain links TRBV20-1 to TRBJ2-7; D is perhaps TRBD2 (6 bases). Germline V gene data show CDR1 as DFQATT and CDR2 as SNEGSKA (reference sequence). The V end lost 5 bases, the J end lost 11 bases, and 19 bases lay between the germline ends. The CDR3 runs to 12 residues. The CDR3 reads CSAQNGGLIEYF. The CDR3 nucleotides read TGCAGTGCTCAGAATGGAGGGCTAATCGAGTACTTC.

This chain uses TRBV12-3 or TRBV12-4 with TRBJ1-5; D not certain. Between the trimmed V and J ends, which lost 7 bases and 0 bases, there was a span of 19 bases. CDR3 length: 17 residues. CDR3 in DNA: TGTGCCAGCACACGAGGTGGGGTTGGGATTAGCAATCAGCCCCAGCATTTT. This sequence encodes CASTRGGVGISNQPQHF.

The chain joins TRBV27 to TRBJ1-1; D gene ambiguous. Germline loops: CDR1 MNHEY, CDR2 SMNVEV (reference sequence). Trimming shortened V by 5 bases and J by 4 bases, and 17 bases separated the two germline ends. CDR3 length equals 15 residues. CDR3 amino acids: CASSGSTGVGTEAFF. In DNA, the CDR3 is TGTGCCAGCAGTGGGTCGACTGGGGTCGGCACTGAAGCTTTCTTT.

V gene TRBV29-1 combines with J gene TRBJ2-1; 8 bases align to TRBD2. The CDR3 runs 18 residues. Germline V gene sequence: CDR1 SQVTM, CDR2 ANQGSEA. With 3 bases clipped from V and 0 bases from J, the junction kept 13 bases outside the gene matches. The CDR3 bases are TGCAGCGTTGAGCACGGGCTAGCGGGCCCGAGCTCCTACAATGAGCAGTTCTTC. Translated, it gives CSVEHGLAGPSSYNEQFF.

This clonotype was seen ten or more times. The CDR3 region is CSAPGPVGGYTF. The CDR3 coding sequence is TGCAGTGCTCCAGGCCCTGTGGGGGGCTACACCTTC. The J gene is TRBJ1-2, the V gene TRBV20-1, with D unclear. CDR1 and CDR2 (germline): DFQATT, SNEGSKA (reference sequence). V was pared by 5 bases and J by 8 bases, with 15 bases between. The CDR3 sequence is 12 residues long.

This clonotype was counted many times. This chain connects TRBV7-2 to TRBJ1-1, with D perhaps TRBD1 (5 bases). The V end was cut by 3 bases, the J end by 5 bases, with 13 bases between. CDR3 size: 14 residues. CDR1 SGHTA and CDR2 FQGNSA come from the germline V gene. DNA for the CDR3: TGTGCCAGCAGCTTTAGGGCTGGGGGGACTGAAGCTTTCTTT. It is translated as CASSFRAGGTEAFF.

The DNA for the CDR3 is TGTGCCACCAGCGCCTCTGGGCAGGGTCGGGTCCCCGGGGAGCTGTTTTTT. Amino acids: CATSASGQGRVPGELFF. The rearrangement joins TRBV24-1 to TRBJ2-2, with a weak D call TRBD1 (5 bases). The CDR3 covers 17 residues. V lost 7 bases and J 6 bases, leaving 23 bases between the germline ends. From germline, CDR1 is KGHDR and CDR2 SFDVKD.

The chain joins TRBV27 to TRBJ1-6, with D perhaps matching TRBD1 (6 bases). This CDR3 comprises 14 residues. Germline values: CDR1 MNHEY, CDR2 SMNVEV (reference sequence). V shed 7 bases and J shed 5 bases, with 12 bases lying between them. The CDR3 DNA reads as TGTGCCAGCACCTCCGGGACACATAATTCACCCCTCCACTTT. Encoded protein: CASTSGTHNSPLHF.

V and J are TRBV20-1 and TRBJ2-5; 8 bases are a match to TRBD1. The trim removed 6 bases at V and 3 bases at J, leaving 12 bases unmatched. This CDR3 is 15 amino acids long. Germline V gives CDR1 DFQATT, CDR2 SNEGSKA (reference sequence). DNA for the CDR3: TGCAGTGCGGATACCGGAAGACAGGGGAAAGAGACCCAGTACTTC. This sequence encodes CSADTGRQGKETQYF.

This clonotype was observed a handful of times. V gene TRBV3-1 combines with J gene TRBJ1-2; D call uncertain. The CDR3 sequence is 15 residues long. The germline V gene has CDR1 LGHDT and CDR2 YNNKEL (reference sequence). The V end was cut by 4 bases, the J end by 8 bases, with 20 bases between. The CDR3 DNA reads as TGTGCCAGCAGCCCCCTTGACCGAAGCCCGGGGGGCTACACCTTC. It translates to CASSPLDRSPGGYTF.

The J gene is TRBJ2-1, the V gene TRBV9; possibly TRBD2 for D (6 bases). Germline CDR1 SGDLS, CDR2 YYNGEE. CDR3 size: 13 residues. Between the trimmed V and J ends, which lost 4 bases and 11 bases, there was a span of 16 bases. CDR3 loop: CASSPPRRTKQFF. CDR3 coding DNA: TGTGCCAGCAGCCCCCCCCGCCGGACTAAGCAGTTCTTC.

This clonotype was found a few times. This sequence joins TRBV5-1 and TRBJ2-7; the D is unclear. The CDR3 runs to 16 residues. Germline CDR1 and CDR2: SGHRS and YFSETQ. Trimming left V 0 bases short and J 0 bases short, with 13 bases between. DNA for the CDR3: TGCGCCAGCAGCTTGGATACCGCGCACAGCTCCTACGAGCAGTACTTC. Amino acids: CASSLDTAHSSYEQYF.

This clonotype was observed a few times. This chain links TRBV28 with TRBJ2-7; D may be TRBD1 or TRBD2 (6 bases each). Germline assignment: CDR1 MDHEN and CDR2 SYDVKM. V was clipped by 6 bases and J by 3 bases, with 18 bases between them. This CDR3 contains 15 residues. The CDR3 spells CASRVRGGYRYEQYF. CDR3 bases: TGTGCCAGCAGGGTTCGAGGGGGGTATCGCTACGAGCAGTACTTC.

This clonotype was seen a few times. The chain carries TRBV20-1 and TRBJ2-7; TRBD1 agrees at 10 bases. This CDR3 contains 14 residues. V dropped 3 bases and J dropped 1; count of bases not matched to a gene: 3. CDR1 is DFQATT, CDR2 SNEGSKA, per germline (reference sequence). CDR3 DNA: TGCAGTGCTAGGGGGACAGGGGATTCCTACGAGCAGTACTTC. Encoded protein: CSARGTGDSYEQYF.

The rearrangement uses TRBV4-2 and TRBJ2-7; D might be TRBD1 (6 bases). Germline CDR1 and CDR2: LGHNA and YNFKEQ. This CDR3 contains 13 residues. V lost 0 bases to trimming and J lost 5 bases, with 8 bases between them. In nucleotides, the CDR3 is TGTGCCAGCAGCCAAGAGACAGGCAACGAGCAGTACTTC. Its translation is CASSQETGNEQYF.

The V call is TRBV6-5, the J call TRBJ1-2, with 8 bases aligning to TRBD1. Germline assignment: CDR1 MNHEY and CDR2 SVGAGI. The junction had 14 bases not matched to a gene; V was cut back by 7 bases and J by 4 bases. This CDR3 comprises 16 residues. The CDR3, as DNA: TGTGCCAGCAAATTCGATCGGACAGGGAGGCGCTATGGCTACACCTTC. As protein: CASKFDRTGRRYGYTF.

The sample holds many counts of this clonotype. The chain couples TRBV20-1 to TRBJ2-3; D possibly corresponds to TRBD2 (5 bases). Germline V gene sequence: CDR1 DFQATT, CDR2 SNEGSKA (reference sequence). Between the trimmed V and J ends, which lost 6 bases and 2 bases, there was a span of 9 bases. This CDR3 has 12 residues. The CDR3, as DNA: TGCAGTGCGCGGGCGGCCACAGATACGCAGTATTTT. This gives the protein CSARAATDTQYF.

The chain carries TRBV7-9 and TRBJ2-1, with TRBD2 identical over 8 bases. CDR1 and CDR2 (germline): SEHNR, FQNEAQ (reference sequence). This CDR3 region has 14 residues. V lost 8 bases to trimming and J lost 7 bases; unmatched junction nucleotides: 10. The CDR3 reads CASDGGGGRNEQFF. The CDR3 DNA is TGTGCCAGCGACGGGGGCGGGGGGAGGAATGAGCAGTTCTTC.

The chain employs TRBV4-1 and TRBJ1-1; no definite D call. Trimming pared 1 base from V and 0 bases from J, leaving 18 bases between. The CDR3 extends over 18 amino acids. CDR1 is MGHRA and CDR2 is YSYEKL in the germline V gene. CDR3 amino acids: CASSQGSGWSGMNTEAFF. In DNA form, the CDR3 reads TGCGCCAGCAGCCAAGGCTCCGGATGGTCGGGGATGAACACTGAAGCTTTCTTT.

The chain couples TRBV6-5 to TRBJ1-2; TRBD1 might be the D (5 bases). The CDR3 has 15 residues. V was trimmed by 7 bases and J by 4 bases, leaving 19 bases between them. CDR1 and CDR2 from the germline V gene are MNHEY and SVGAGI. The CDR3 DNA reads TGTGCCAGCACGACCCGGGGCGGAGGGAGCTATGGCTACACCTTC. Translated: CASTTRGGGSYGYTF.

This clonotype was found a few times. The chain links TRBV10-3 to TRBJ1-1, with a possible D match to TRBD1 (6 bases). Trimming took off 10 bases at V and 4 bases at J, with 19 bases between the two ends. The V gene's germline CDR1 is ENHRY and CDR2 SYGVKD. The CDR3 has 14 amino acids. CDR3 in DNA: TGTGCCACCCTTAGGGGGGAGGTGGGCACTGAAGCTTTCTTT. It encodes CATLRGEVGTEAFF.